This entry is about one TCR beta chain. What it recognizes is unknown. One tube held mixed TRB-A and TRB-B primer pools for touch-down PCR. TCRdb reprocessed the multiplex PCR reads, keeping one entry per CDR3 protein, no DNA. The data show about 4,800 distinct CDR3 sequences, and the top ten clones hold 8.5%. This sample is drawn from a study of T cell clusters in autoimmune cytopenias. Study at large: The median distinct TRB clonotype count was approximately 2,500 per sample, from a median approximately 53,000 reads.

The CDR3 has 14 residues. Germline CDR1 reads GTSNPN; CDR2 reads SVGIG (reference sequence). Findings of the study overall: Primary autoimmune cytopenia patients appeared to lack physiological T cell clusters present in healthy donors.

Roughly 38,000 genome equivalents of blood DNA were amplified for TRB. This sequence was found in a human donor with an autoimmune cytopenia or autoimmune hepatitis (not recorded which). The rearrangement uses TRBV30 and TRBJ1-6; TCRdb names TRBD1, which stays unverified in the absence of DNA. The sequencing sample was made of peripheral blood. This CDR3 reads CAWSGRIGISPLHF.